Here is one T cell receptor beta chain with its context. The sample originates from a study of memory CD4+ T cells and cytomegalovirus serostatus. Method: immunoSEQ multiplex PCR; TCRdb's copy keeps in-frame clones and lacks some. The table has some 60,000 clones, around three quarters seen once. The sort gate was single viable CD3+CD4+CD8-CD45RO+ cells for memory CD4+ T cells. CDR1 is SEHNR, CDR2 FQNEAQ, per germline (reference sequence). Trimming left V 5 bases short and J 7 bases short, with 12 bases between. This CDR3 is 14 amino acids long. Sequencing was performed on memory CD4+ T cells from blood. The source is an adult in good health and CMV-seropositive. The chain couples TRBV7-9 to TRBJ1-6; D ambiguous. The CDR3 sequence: CASSLRTGNSPLHF. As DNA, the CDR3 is TGTGCCAGCAGCCTTCGGACGGGGAATTCACCCCTCCACTTT.